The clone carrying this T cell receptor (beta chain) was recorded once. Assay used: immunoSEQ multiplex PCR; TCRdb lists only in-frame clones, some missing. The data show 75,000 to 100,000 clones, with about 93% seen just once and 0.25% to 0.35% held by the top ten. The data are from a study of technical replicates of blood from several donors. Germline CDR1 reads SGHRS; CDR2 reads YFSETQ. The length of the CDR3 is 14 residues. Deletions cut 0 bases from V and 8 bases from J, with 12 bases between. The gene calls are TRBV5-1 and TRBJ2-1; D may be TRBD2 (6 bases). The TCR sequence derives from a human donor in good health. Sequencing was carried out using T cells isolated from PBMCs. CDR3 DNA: TGCGCCAGCAGCTTGGGGGCGGGGTTGGATGAGCAGTTCTTC. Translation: CASSLGAGLDEQFF.